This T cell receptor (beta chain) was documented in a study of T cells after yellow fever vaccination. Trimming removed 5 bases from V and 1 base from J, with 11 bases in between. Germline CDR1 is SEHNR and CDR2 is FQNEAQ (reference sequence). The CDR3 extends over 14 amino acids. TCRdb re-called the 5' RACE reads with MiXCR, one entry per CDR3 protein. This repertoire shows 120,000 or so distinct CDR3 sequences, approximately 14% found once; its top ten account for 40% to 45%. The sequence was obtained from a man between 18 and 35 years old who received the YFV17D yellow fever vaccine. The sample here was CD8+ T cells sorted from PBMCs, taken 5 days after the yellow fever booster vaccination. V usage is TRBV7-9 and J usage is TRBJ1-2; the D gene is possibly TRBD1 (5 bases). CDR3 residues: CASSDRQLNYGYTF. The CDR3, as DNA: TGTGCCAGCAGCGACAGACAACTTAACTATGGCTACACCTTC.